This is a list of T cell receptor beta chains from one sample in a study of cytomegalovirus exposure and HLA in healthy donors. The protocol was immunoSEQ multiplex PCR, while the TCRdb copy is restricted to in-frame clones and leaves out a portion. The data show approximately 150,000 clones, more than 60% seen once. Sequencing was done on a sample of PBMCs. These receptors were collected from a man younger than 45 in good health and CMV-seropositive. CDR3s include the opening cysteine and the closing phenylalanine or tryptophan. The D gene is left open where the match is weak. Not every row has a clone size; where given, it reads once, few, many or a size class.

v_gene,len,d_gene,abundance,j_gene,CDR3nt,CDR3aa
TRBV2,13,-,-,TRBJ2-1,TGTGCCAGCAGTGGAATACAGGGCACTGAGCAGTTCTTC,CASSGIQGTEQFF
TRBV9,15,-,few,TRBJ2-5,TGTGCCAGCAGCGTAGAAGTGGGCCGAGGGGAGACCCAGTACTTC,CASSVEVGRGETQYF
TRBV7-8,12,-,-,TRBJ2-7,TGTGCCACCGAGGTCGCCTCCTACGAGCAGTACTTC,CATEVASYEQYF
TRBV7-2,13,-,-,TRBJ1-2,TGTGCCAGCAGCTTCGGTTCTAACTATGGCTACACCTTC,CASSFGSNYGYTF
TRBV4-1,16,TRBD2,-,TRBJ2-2,TGCGCCAGCAGCCAAGTGAGCGGGAGAAGGCCCGGGGAGCTGTTTTTT,CASSQVSGRRPGELFF
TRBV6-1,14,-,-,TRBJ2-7,TGTGCCCTACGGGGTGCATCCCAAACCTACGAGCAGTACTTC,CALRGASQTYEQYF
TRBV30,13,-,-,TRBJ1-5,TGTGCCTGGAGCGCGGACAGTAATCAGCCCCAGCATTTT,CAWSADSNQPQHF
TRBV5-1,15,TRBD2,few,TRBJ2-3,TGCGCCAGCAGCTCGTCGGGACTAGCAACAGATACGCAGTATTTT,CASSSSGLATDTQYF
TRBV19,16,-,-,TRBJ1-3,TGTGCCAGTAGTCATTTATGGGGGGACTCTGGAAACACCATATATTTT,CASSHLWGDSGNTIYF
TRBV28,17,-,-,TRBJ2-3,TGTGCCAGCACTCCCGCTTGGCCAGCCCGAGAGGCAGATACGCAGTATTTT,CASTPAWPAREADTQYF
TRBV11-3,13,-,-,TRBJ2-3,TGTGCCAGCAGCTTTGGGGCTACGGATACGCAGTATTTT,CASSFGATDTQYF
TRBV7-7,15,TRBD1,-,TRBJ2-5,TGTGCTAGCAGCACCCTGACAGGGACCGGAGAGACCCAGTACTTC,CASSTLTGTGETQYF
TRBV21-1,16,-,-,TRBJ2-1,TGTGCCAGCAGCTCACCCGGGACAGGGGTTTACAATGAGCAGTTCTTC,CASSSPGTGVYNEQFF
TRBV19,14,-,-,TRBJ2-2,TGTGCCAGTAGTATGCGGACGAACACCGGGGAGCTGTTTTTT,CASSMRTNTGELFF
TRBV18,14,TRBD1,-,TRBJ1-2,TGTGCCAGCTCACCTGGGACAGCAAACTATGGCTACACCTTC,CASSPGTANYGYTF
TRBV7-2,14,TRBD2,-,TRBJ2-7,TGTGCCAGCAACGAGGGCGGGAGGCCCTACGAGCAGTACTTC,CASNEGGRPYEQYF
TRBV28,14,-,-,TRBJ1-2,TGTGCCAGCAGTTTCGGCCGGGGGAGCTATGGCTACACCTTC,CASSFGRGSYGYTF
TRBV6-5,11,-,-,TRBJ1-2,TGTGCCAGCAGAAGGGGGGGTGGCTACACCTTC,CASRRGGGYTF
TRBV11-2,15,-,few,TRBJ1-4,TGTGCCAGCAGCTTAGTGGTAGCAACTAATGAAAAACTGTTTTTT,CASSLVVATNEKLFF
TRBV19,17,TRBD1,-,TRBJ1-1,TGTGCCAGTAGTATAGGACAGGGGGCCGTTCTGTACACTGAAGCTTTCTTT,CASSIGQGAVLYTEAFF
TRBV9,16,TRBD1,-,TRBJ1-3,TGTGCCAGCAGCGCTGGACAGGCCCACTCTGGAAACACCATATATTTT,CASSAGQAHSGNTIYF
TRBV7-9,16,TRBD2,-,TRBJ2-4,TGTGCCAGCAGCTATAACGCGGGAGTAGCCAAAAACATTCAGTACTTC,CASSYNAGVAKNIQYF
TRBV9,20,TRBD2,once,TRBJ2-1,TGTGCCAGCAGCGTAGGGGTCGGGGGACTAGCGGGCTTGGACTACAATGAGCAGTTCTTC,CASSVGVGGLAGLDYNEQFF
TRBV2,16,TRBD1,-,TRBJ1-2,TGTGCCAGCAGATACTCGGACAGGGGGCCTTTGAGTGGCTACACCTTC,CASRYSDRGPLSGYTF
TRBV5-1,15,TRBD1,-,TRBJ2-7,TGCGCCAGCAGCGTCCGGGACAGACCATCCTACGAGCAGTACTTC,CASSVRDRPSYEQYF
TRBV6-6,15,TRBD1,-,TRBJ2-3,TGTGCCAGCAGTAACCCGGGACAGGCCACAGATACGCAGTATTTT,CASSNPGQATDTQYF
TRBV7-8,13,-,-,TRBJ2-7,TGTGCCAGCAGCTCGATAACTAGTGTCGAGCAGTACTTC,CASSSITSVEQYF
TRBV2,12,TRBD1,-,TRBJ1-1,TGTGCCATCCGACAGGGGAGCACTGAAGCTTTCTTT,CAIRQGSTEAFF
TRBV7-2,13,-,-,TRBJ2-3,TGTGCCAGCAGCTTAAATCCCCGAGATACGCAGTATTTT,CASSLNPRDTQYF
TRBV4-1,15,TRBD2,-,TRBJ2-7,TGCGCCAGCAGCCAAGTGCGCGGGAGGGGCTACGAGCAGTACTTC,CASSQVRGRGYEQYF
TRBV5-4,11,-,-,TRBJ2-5,TGTGCCAGTAGACGGGGGGAGACCCAGTACTTC,CASRRGETQYF
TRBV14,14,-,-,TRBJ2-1,TGTGCCAGCAGCCAAGAGGGCAGCTACAATGAGCAGTTCTTC,CASSQEGSYNEQFF
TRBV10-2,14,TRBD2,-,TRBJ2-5,TGCGCCAGCAGTCCCCCTAGCGGGATTGAGACCCAGTACTTC,CASSPPSGIETQYF
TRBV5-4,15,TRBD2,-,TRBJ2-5,TGTGCCAGCAGCTTGAGGCGGGAGGGCCGGGAGACCCAGTACTTC,CASSLRREGRETQYF
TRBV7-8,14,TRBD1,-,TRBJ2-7,TGTGCCAGCAGCTCCACAGGGGGAGCCTACGAGCAGTACTTC,CASSSTGGAYEQYF
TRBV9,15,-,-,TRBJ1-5,TGTGCCAGCAGCGTAGATCCGGGTGTTAGCCAGCCCCAGCATTTT,CASSVDPGVSQPQHF
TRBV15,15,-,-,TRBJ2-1,TGTGCCACCAGCAGGAGGCGGGGTACCTACAATGAGCAGTTCTTC,CATSRRRGTYNEQFF
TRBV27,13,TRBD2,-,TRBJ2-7,TGTGCCAGCGGACTAGCGGGAATGTACGAGCAGTACTTC,CASGLAGMYEQYF